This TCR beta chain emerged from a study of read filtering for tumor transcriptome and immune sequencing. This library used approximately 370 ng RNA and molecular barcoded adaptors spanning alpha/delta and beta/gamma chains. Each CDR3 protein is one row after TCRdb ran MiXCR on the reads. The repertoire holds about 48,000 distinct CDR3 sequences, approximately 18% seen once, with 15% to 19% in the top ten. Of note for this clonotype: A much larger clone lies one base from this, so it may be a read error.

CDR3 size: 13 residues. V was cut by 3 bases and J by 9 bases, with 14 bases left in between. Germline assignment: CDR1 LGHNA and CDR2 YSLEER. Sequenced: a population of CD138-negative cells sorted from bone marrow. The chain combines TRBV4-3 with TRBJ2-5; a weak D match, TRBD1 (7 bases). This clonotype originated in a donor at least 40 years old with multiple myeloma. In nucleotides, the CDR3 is TGCGCCAGCAGCCACGCCAGGGGGGAGGCCCAGTACTTC. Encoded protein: CASSHARGEAQYF.